This T cell receptor (beta chain) came from a study of post-analysis software for immune sequencing data. Libraries were made from TCR beta cDNA, and they carried unique molecular identifiers. Using its own MiXCR run on the PCR reads, TCRdb lists one record per CDR3 protein. The sample contains roughly 540,000 distinct CDR3 sequences, about a third of which appear only once. The material sequenced was blood. This receptor was taken from a girl aged 2-17 years with multiple sclerosis.

The DNA of the CDR3 is TGTGCCACCACCGATCGACAGAGGGGGACTGAAGCTTTCTTT. It specifies CATTDRQRGTEAFF. The V and J genes are TRBV12-3 or TRBV12-4 and TRBJ1-1, with a possible D match to TRBD1 (6 bases). The V end was cut by 10 bases, the J end by 5 bases, with 20 bases between. The CDR3 totals 14 residues.